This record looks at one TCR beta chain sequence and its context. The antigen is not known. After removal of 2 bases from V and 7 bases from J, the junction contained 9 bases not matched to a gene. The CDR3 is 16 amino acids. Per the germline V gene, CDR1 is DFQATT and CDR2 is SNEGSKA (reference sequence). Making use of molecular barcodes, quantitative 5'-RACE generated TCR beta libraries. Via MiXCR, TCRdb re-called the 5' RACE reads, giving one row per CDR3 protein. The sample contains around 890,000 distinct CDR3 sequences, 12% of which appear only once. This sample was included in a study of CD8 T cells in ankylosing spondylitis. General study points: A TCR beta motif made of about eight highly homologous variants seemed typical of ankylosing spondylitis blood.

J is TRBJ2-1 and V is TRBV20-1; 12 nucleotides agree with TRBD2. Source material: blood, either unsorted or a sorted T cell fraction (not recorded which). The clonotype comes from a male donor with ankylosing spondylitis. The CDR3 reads CSARPRTSGTGNEQFF. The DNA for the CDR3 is TGCAGTGCTAGACCCCGGACTAGCGGGACAGGGAATGAGCAGTTCTTC.